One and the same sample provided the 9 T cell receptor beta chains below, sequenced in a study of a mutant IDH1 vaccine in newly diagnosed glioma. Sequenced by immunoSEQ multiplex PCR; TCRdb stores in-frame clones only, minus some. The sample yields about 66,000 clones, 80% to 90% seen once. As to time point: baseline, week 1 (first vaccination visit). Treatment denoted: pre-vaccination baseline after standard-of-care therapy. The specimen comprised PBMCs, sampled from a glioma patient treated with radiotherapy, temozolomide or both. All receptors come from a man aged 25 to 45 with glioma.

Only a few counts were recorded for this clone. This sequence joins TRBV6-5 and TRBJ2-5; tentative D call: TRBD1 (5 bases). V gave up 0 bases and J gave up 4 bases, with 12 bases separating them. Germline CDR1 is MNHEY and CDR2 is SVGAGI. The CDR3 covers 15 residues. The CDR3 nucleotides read TGTGCCAGCAGTTACTCCCAGGGCGTTCCAGAGACCCAGTACTTC. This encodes CASSYSQGVPETQYF.

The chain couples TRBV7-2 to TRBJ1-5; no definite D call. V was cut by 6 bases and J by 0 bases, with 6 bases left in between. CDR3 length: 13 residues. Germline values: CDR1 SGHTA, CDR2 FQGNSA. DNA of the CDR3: TGTGCCAGCAGGAGGGATAGCAATCAGCCCCAGCATTTT. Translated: CASRRDSNQPQHF.

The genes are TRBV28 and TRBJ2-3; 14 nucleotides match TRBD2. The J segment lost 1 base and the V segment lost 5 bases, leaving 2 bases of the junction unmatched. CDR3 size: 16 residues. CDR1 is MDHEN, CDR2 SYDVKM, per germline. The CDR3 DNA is TGTGCCAGCAGTCCGGGACTAGCGGGGGGCACAGATACGCAGTATTTT. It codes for CASSPGLAGGTDTQYF.

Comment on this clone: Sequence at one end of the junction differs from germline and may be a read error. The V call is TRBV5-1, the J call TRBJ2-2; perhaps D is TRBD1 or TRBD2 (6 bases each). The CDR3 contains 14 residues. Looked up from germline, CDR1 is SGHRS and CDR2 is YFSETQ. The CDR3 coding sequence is TGCGCCAGCAGCCTCTACAGGGTTCGGCGGGGAGCTGTTTTT. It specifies CASSLYRVRRGAVF.

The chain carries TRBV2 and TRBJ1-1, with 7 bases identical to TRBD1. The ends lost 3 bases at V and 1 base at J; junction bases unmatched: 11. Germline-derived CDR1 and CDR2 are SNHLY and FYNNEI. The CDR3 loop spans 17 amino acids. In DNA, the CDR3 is TGTGCCAGCAGTGACCGATTCCCGGGACAGCAGAACACTGAAGCTTTCTTT. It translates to CASSDRFPGQQNTEAFF.

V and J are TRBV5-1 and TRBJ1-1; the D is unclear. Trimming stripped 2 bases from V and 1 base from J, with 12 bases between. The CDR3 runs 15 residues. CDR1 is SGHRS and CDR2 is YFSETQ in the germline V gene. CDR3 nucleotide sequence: TGCGCCAGCAGCTTCGAGAGACTGGCGAACACTGAAGCTTTCTTT. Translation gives CASSFERLANTEAFF.

The CDR3 coding sequence is TGTGCCAGCAGTGTAGAAGGGGTGGCTGGGGCCAACGTCCTGACTTTC. Its translation: CASSVEGVAGANVLTF. The V and J genes are TRBV2 and TRBJ2-6; tentative D call: TRBD1 (5 bases). Germline-derived CDR1 and CDR2 are SNHLY and FYNNEI. The V end lost 4 bases, the J end lost 2 bases, and 12 bases lay between the germline ends. The CDR3 length is 16 residues.

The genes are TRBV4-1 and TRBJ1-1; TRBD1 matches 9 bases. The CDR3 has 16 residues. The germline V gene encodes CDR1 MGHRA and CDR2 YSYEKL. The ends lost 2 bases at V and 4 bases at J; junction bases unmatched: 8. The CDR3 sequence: CASSQTGGSRITEAFF. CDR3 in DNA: TGCGCCAGCAGCCAAACAGGGGGCTCGAGGATCACTGAAGCTTTCTTT.

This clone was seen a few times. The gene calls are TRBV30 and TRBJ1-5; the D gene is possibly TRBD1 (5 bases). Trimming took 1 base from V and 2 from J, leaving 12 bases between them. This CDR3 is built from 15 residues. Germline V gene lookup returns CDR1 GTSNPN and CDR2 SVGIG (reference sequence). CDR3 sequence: CAWSADSGGNQPQHF. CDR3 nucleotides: TGTGCCTGGAGTGCTGACAGTGGGGGCAATCAGCCCCAGCATTTT. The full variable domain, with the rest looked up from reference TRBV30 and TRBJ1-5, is SQTIHQWPATLVQPVGSPLSLECTVEGTSNPNLYWYRQAAGRGLQLLFYSVGIGQISSEVPQNLSASRPQDRQFILSSKKLLLSDSGFYLCAWSADSGGNQPQHFGDGTRLSIL.